The 25 T cell receptor beta chains below were found in one sample sequenced in a study of cytomegalovirus exposure and HLA in healthy donors. A multiplex PCR was run with 60 Vbeta primers and 13 Jbeta primers. Assay used: immunoSEQ multiplex PCR; TCRdb lists only in-frame clones, some missing. The sample lists under 65,000 clones; 82% were seen once. The sequencing input was PBMCs. All receptors derive from a woman younger than 30 in good health and CMV-seronegative.

This chain links TRBV28 with TRBJ1-2; 9 bases agree with TRBD1. After removal of 6 bases from V and 7 bases from J, the junction contained 12 bases not matched to a gene. The CDR3 loop spans 15 amino acids. Looked up from germline, CDR1 is MDHEN and CDR2 is SYDVKM. The chain's CDR3 is CASSRSGTGYSGYTF. In nucleotides, the CDR3 is TGTGCCAGCAGCCGCTCCGGGACAGGGTATTCTGGCTACACCTTC.

The chain is built from TRBV4-2 and TRBJ2-7; 9 positions agree with TRBD2. The germline V gene encodes CDR1 LGHNA and CDR2 YNFKEQ. CDR3 size: 15 residues. V lost 3 bases, J lost 4 bases, and 7 bases stayed unmatched. In DNA, the CDR3 is TGTGCCAGCAGCCATAATAGCGGGAGAGGTTACGAGCAGTACTTC. Protein product: CASSHNSGRGYEQYF.

Points on this clone: A junction end diverges from the germline sequence, so it may reflect a read error. This sequence joins TRBV5-4 and TRBJ2-6; the D gene is possibly TRBD1 (5 bases). Germline CDR1 and CDR2: SGHNT and YYREEE (reference sequence). This CDR3 contains 14 residues. CDR3 in amino acids: CASTPESGANGLTF. CDR3 coding DNA: TGTGCCAGCACCCCTGAGTCTGGGGCCAACGGCCTGACTTTC.

The chain carries TRBV2 and TRBJ1-6; 8 bases fit TRBD1. Germline values: CDR1 SNHLY, CDR2 FYNNEI. The CDR3 has 15 amino acids. Losses at the gene ends were 7 bases for V and 7 bases for J; bases not matched to a gene: 9. CDR3: CASTAQGVENSPLHF. Written as DNA, the CDR3 is TGTGCCAGCACTGCACAGGGGGTCGAGAATTCACCCCTCCACTTT.

The V gene is TRBV29-1, the J gene TRBJ2-3, with TRBD2 matching over 12 bases. CDR3 length equals 16 residues. The germline gives CDR1 SQVTM, CDR2 ANQGSEA. The junction had 6 bases not matched to a gene; V was cut back by 1 base and J by 4 bases. CDR3 DNA sequence: TGCAGCGTTGAAGCCCCTCTAGCGGGAGGGGCAGATACGCAGTATTTT. Translating gives CSVEAPLAGGADTQYF.

V usage is TRBV10-3 and J usage is TRBJ2-7, with 12 nucleotides matching TRBD1. Germline V gene data show CDR1 as ENHRY and CDR2 as SYGVKD. V was pared by 6 bases and J by 6 bases, with 6 bases of the junction left unmatched. CDR3 length equals 14 residues. The CDR3 coding sequence is TGTGCCATCAGGGGACAGGGGGCAAAGGGCGAGCAGTACTTC. As protein: CAIRGQGAKGEQYF.

V and J are TRBV4-2 and TRBJ1-1; no clear D gene. The CDR3 runs 15 residues. V was shortened by 5 bases and J by 0 bases, with 13 bases between the two germline ends. Germline loops: CDR1 LGHNA, CDR2 YNFKEQ. CDR3 sequence: CASSSARELNTEAFF. DNA of the CDR3: TGTGCCAGCAGCTCCGCGCGGGAATTGAACACTGAAGCTTTCTTT.

V usage is TRBV11-1 and J usage is TRBJ2-4, with a tentative D call TRBD1 (5 bases). Trimming left V 2 bases short and J 0 bases short, with 14 bases between. The germline V gene encodes CDR1 SGHAT and CDR2 FQDESV (reference sequence). The CDR3 is 17 residues long. The CDR3 is CASSLTGPGLAKNIQYF. The DNA for the CDR3 is TGTGCCAGCAGCTTAACCGGCCCAGGGCTAGCCAAAAACATTCAGTACTTC. Supplemented by reference TRBV11-1 and TRBJ2-4, the full variable domain reads EAEVAQSPRYKITEKSQAVAFWCDPISGHATLYWYRQILGQGPELLVQFQDESVVDDSQLPKDRFSAERLKGVDSTLKIQPAELGDSAMYLCASSLTGPGLAKNIQYFGAGTRLSVL.

This clone is a singleton in its sample. The chain recombines TRBV4-1 with TRBJ1-3; possibly TRBD1 for D (6 bases). This CDR3 is 14 amino acids long. Germline lookup yields CDR1 MGHRA and CDR2 YSYEKL. V was shortened by 4 bases and J by 9 bases, with 16 bases between the two germline ends. The DNA of the CDR3 is TGCGCCAGCAGCCGCCGGAGGGGGAGGGGCACCATATATTTT. The encoded protein is CASSRRRGRGTIYF.

Note on this clone: A junction end diverges from the germline sequence, so it may reflect a read error. The chain employs TRBV6-1 and TRBJ2-1, with TRBD1 matching over 10 bases. The CDR3 runs to 13 residues. Germline loops: CDR1 MNHNS, CDR2 SASEGT. CDR3 DNA: TGTGCCAGCAGAGGGACAGGGGACAATGGGCAGTTCTTC. Translating gives CASRGTGDNGQFF.

The genes are TRBV27 and TRBJ2-7; D unresolved. Deletions cut 5 bases from V and 1 base from J, with 6 bases between. Germline CDR1 reads MNHEY; CDR2 reads SMNVEV (reference sequence). This CDR3 spans 12 amino acids. The CDR3, as DNA: TGTGCCAGCAGTGACGGGTCCTACGAGCAGTACTTC. It specifies CASSDGSYEQYF.

The V call is TRBV6-4, the J call TRBJ1-1, with D possibly being TRBD1 (5 bases). The CDR3 contains 13 residues. V dropped 6 bases and J dropped 7 bases, with 15 bases sitting between them. CDR1 and CDR2 from the germline V gene are MRHNA and SNTAGT. This CDR3 is CASSETFQGEAFF. In nucleotides, the CDR3 is TGTGCCAGCAGCGAAACATTTCAGGGTGAAGCTTTCTTT.

This clone was picked up one time. The chain combines TRBV7-9 with TRBJ2-1, with 8 bases fitting TRBD2. The CDR3 covers 16 residues. The ends lost 5 bases at V and 6 bases at J; junction bases unmatched: 12. Germline V gives CDR1 SEHNR, CDR2 FQNEAQ (reference sequence). The CDR3 spells CASSPPGGSRFNEQFF. Written as DNA, the CDR3 is TGTGCCAGCAGCCCACCGGGAGGGTCGAGGTTCAATGAGCAGTTCTTC.

CDR3 nucleotide sequence: TGTGCCAGCAGCGTAGTGTCAGGGGGCAGGAATGAGCAGTTCTTC. Residues: CASSVVSGGRNEQFF. V gene TRBV9 combines with J gene TRBJ2-1; 8 nucleotides align to TRBD1. Germline lookup yields CDR1 SGDLS and CDR2 YYNGEE. The CDR3 extends over 15 amino acids. The V segment lost 0 bases and the J segment 7 bases; nucleotides outside the gene matches: 6.

The V gene is TRBV28, the J gene TRBJ2-7; D gene uncertain. The CDR3 loop spans 14 amino acids. Per the germline V gene, CDR1 is MDHEN and CDR2 is SYDVKM. V gave up 2 bases and J gave up 1 base, with 9 bases separating them. CDR3 nucleotide sequence: TGTGCCAGCAGTTTAGTGACTGGTTCCTACGAGCAGTACTTC. Its translation: CASSLVTGSYEQYF.

The rearrangement joins TRBV7-3 to TRBJ2-7, with 8 positions matching TRBD2. CDR1 is SGHTA and CDR2 is FQGTGA in the germline V gene. This CDR3 is built from 15 residues. Losses at the gene ends were 0 bases for V and 7 bases for J; bases not matched to a gene: 8. This chain's CDR3 is CASSLTVGGAEEQYF. DNA of the CDR3: TGTGCCAGCAGCTTAACGGTCGGGGGGGCGGAAGAGCAGTACTTC.

This clone was seen a single time. The chain carries TRBV10-3 and TRBJ2-3; 9 bases align to TRBD2. With V trimmed by 10 bases and J by 1 base, 12 bases remained unmatched. The germline V gene has CDR1 ENHRY and CDR2 SYGVKD. The CDR3 runs 16 residues. This chain's CDR3 is CATAGTSKEGTDTQYF. CDR3 sequence (DNA): TGTGCCACCGCCGGGACTAGCAAGGAGGGCACAGATACGCAGTATTTT.

Remarks on this clone: Additional DNA sequences in this sample encode the identical CDR3. The chain combines TRBV2 with TRBJ2-7, with D perhaps TRBD1 (6 bases). There are 12 residues in the CDR3. The V end was cut by 3 bases, the J end by 4 bases, with 7 bases between. CDR1 SNHLY and CDR2 FYNNEI come from the germline V gene. The CDR3 DNA is TGTGCCAGCAGTGATACAGGGTACGAGCAGTACTTC. Protein sequence: CASSDTGYEQYF. The full variable domain, in which reference TRBV2 and TRBJ2-7 provide the parts outside the CDR3, is EPEVTQTPSHQVTQMGQEVILRCVPISNHLYFYWYRQILGQKVEFLVSFYNNEISEKSEIFDDQFSVERPDGSNFTLKIRSTKLEDSAMYFCASSDTGYEQYFGPGTRLTVT.

The chain couples TRBV30 to TRBJ1-5; D is ambiguous. The V end was cut by 2 bases, the J end by 4 bases, with 9 bases between. The CDR3 length is 13 residues. Germline V CDR1 and CDR2: GTSNPN, SVGIG (reference sequence). In nucleotides, the CDR3 is TGTGCCTGGAGTCTGCGGGAAAATCAGCCCCAGCATTTT. Translated, it gives CAWSLRENQPQHF.

The rearrangement links TRBV7-6 to TRBJ1-1, with D possibly TRBD1 on 6 matching bases. Looked up from germline, CDR1 is SGHVS and CDR2 is FNYEAQ. Trimming removed 1 base from V and 3 bases from J, with 12 bases in between. CDR3 length: 15 residues. CDR3 nucleotides: TGTGCCAGCAGCTTAGTTAGTGCAGGGGACACTGAAGCTTTCTTT. Translated, it gives CASSLVSAGDTEAFF. The full variable domain, with the rest looked up from reference TRBV7-6 and TRBJ1-1, is GAGVSQSPRYKVTKRGQDVALRCDPISGHVSLYWYRQALGQGPEFLTYFNYEAQQDKSGLPNDRFSAERPEGSISTLTIQRTEQRDSAMYRCASSLVSAGDTEAFFGQGTRLTVV.

The CDR3 sequence: CAWRGSGDQPQHF. CDR3 bases: TGTGCCTGGAGGGGGTCAGGGGATCAGCCCCAGCATTTT. The V gene is TRBV30, the J gene TRBJ1-5, with D possibly being TRBD1 (6 bases). Germline assignment: CDR1 GTSNPN and CDR2 SVGIG (reference sequence). Trimming shortened V by 3 bases and J by 5 bases, and 11 bases separated the two germline ends. CDR3 length: 13 amino acids.

V usage is TRBV6-6 and J usage is TRBJ1-1, with D possibly TRBD1 on 5 matching bases. CDR1 and CDR2 (germline): MNHNY, SVGAGI (reference sequence). Trimming shortened V by 4 bases and J by 6 bases, and 9 bases separated the two germline ends. The CDR3 contains 12 residues. CDR3 coding DNA: TGTGCCAGCAGTTCCCGGGGGGCTGAAGCTTTCTTT. This translates into CASSSRGAEAFF.

J is TRBJ1-5 and V is TRBV2; no clear D gene. The length of the CDR3 is 14 residues. V lost 4 bases and J 2 bases, leaving 9 bases between the germline ends. The germline V gene has CDR1 SNHLY and CDR2 FYNNEI. CDR3 sequence (DNA): TGTGCCAGCAGTGTGCGTGGTGGCAATCAGCCCCAGCATTTT. This sequence encodes CASSVRGGNQPQHF.

V and J are TRBV4-1 and TRBJ1-6; 8 bases fit TRBD1. The CDR3 is 16 residues long. Germline assignment: CDR1 MGHRA and CDR2 YSYEKL. The V segment lost 0 bases and the J segment 7 bases; nucleotides outside the gene matches: 5. CDR3 loop: CASSQEWDRSNSPLHF. Here the CDR3 DNA reads TGCGCCAGCAGCCAAGAATGGGACAGGTCCAATTCACCCCTCCACTTT.

This clone appeared a single time. The CDR3 region is CASTDRNTEAFF. CDR3 sequence (DNA): TGTGCCAGTACCGACAGGAACACTGAAGCTTTCTTT. V and J are TRBV19 and TRBJ1-1, with a possible D match to TRBD1 (5 bases). Germline V gene sequence: CDR1 LNHDA, CDR2 SQIVND (reference sequence). The CDR3 runs to 12 residues. The germline V and J ends were trimmed by 7 bases and 1 base, with 7 bases remaining between them.